These 32 T cell receptor beta chains came from one sample sequenced in a study of blood T cell repertoires in COVID-19. Profiling relied on immunoSEQ multiplex PCR, and the TCRdb table lists in-frame clones only, not all of them. The table lists 50,000 to 80,000 clones, roughly four fifths of them singletons. The sequencing sample was made of peripheral blood. The origin of the receptors is a human donor in a cohort sampled during active COVID-19.

This chain uses TRBV13 with TRBJ1-6; D is possibly TRBD1 (6 bases). The CDR3 is 14 residues long. The germline V and J ends were trimmed by 5 bases and 7 bases, with 12 bases remaining between them. Germline lookup yields CDR1 PRHDT and CDR2 FYEKMQ (reference sequence). The CDR3 DNA reads as TGTGCCAGCAGCGCACAGGGAAGGAATTCACCCCTCCACTTT. Protein sequence: CASSAQGRNSPLHF.

The chain carries TRBV19 and TRBJ1-5; D unclear. The CDR3 covers 15 residues. Germline CDR1 is LNHDA and CDR2 is SQIVND (reference sequence). Trimming pared 1 base from V and 2 bases from J, leaving 9 bases between. CDR3 DNA: TGTGCCAGTAGTATAGGTGTTTTCGGCAATCAGCCCCAGCATTTT. This encodes CASSIGVFGNQPQHF.

The chain is built from TRBV7-8 and TRBJ1-2; 8 positions agree with TRBD1. The ends lost 2 bases at V and 7 bases at J; junction bases unmatched: 6. Germline CDR1 SGHVS, CDR2 FQNEAQ. The CDR3 runs to 14 residues. The CDR3 spells CASSLRDRTFGYTF. CDR3 nucleotide sequence: TGTGCCAGCAGCTTACGGGACAGGACATTTGGCTACACCTTC.

This rearrangement joins TRBV28 to TRBJ1-2; maybe TRBD1 (5 bases). The CDR3 consists of 12 residues. Trimming removed 5 bases at V and 5 bases at J, with 9 bases between. Germline values: CDR1 MDHEN, CDR2 SYDVKM. CDR3 nucleotide sequence: TGTGCCAGCAGTGGGTCAGGGTATGGCTACACCTTC. Its translation: CASSGSGYGYTF.

This chain joins TRBV4-1 and TRBJ1-2; D may be TRBD1 (6 bases). The CDR3 has 15 residues. V was shortened by 3 bases and J by 3 bases, with 14 bases between the two germline ends. Per germline, CDR1 MGHRA and CDR2 YSYEKL. CDR3 sequence reads: CASSQPGGNYYGYTF. The CDR3 DNA follows: TGCGCCAGCAGCCAGCCGGGGGGCAACTACTATGGCTACACCTTC.

V and J are TRBV4-1 and TRBJ1-5; unclear D gene. Germline V gene sequence: CDR1 MGHRA, CDR2 YSYEKL. The CDR3 covers 14 residues. Trimming removed 1 base from V and 9 bases from J, with 13 bases in between. CDR3 DNA sequence: TGCGCCAGCAGCCAAGCTTTAGAGGGATCGCCCCAGCATTTT. Its translation: CASSQALEGSPQHF.

This clone has only a few counts. This sequence joins TRBV18 and TRBJ2-7, with 8 positions matching TRBD1. With V trimmed by 4 bases and J by 2 bases, 7 bases remained unmatched. The CDR3 has 15 residues. Germline loops: CDR1 KGHSH, CDR2 LQKENI. CDR3 in amino acids: CASSRGRQGPYEQYF. The CDR3 region has the DNA TGTGCCAGCTCACGGGGACGACAGGGGCCCTACGAGCAGTACTTC.

The chain couples TRBV7-9 to TRBJ1-4, with unresolved D. The germline V gene encodes CDR1 SEHNR and CDR2 FQNEAQ (reference sequence). The CDR3 runs 16 residues. Trimming took 3 bases from V and 0 from J, leaving 11 bases between them. The CDR3 loop is CASSFFSYPTNEKLFF. The CDR3 DNA follows: TGTGCCAGCAGCTTCTTTTCCTATCCAACTAATGAAAAACTGTTTTTT.

The chain links TRBV5-8 to TRBJ2-3, with D possibly being TRBD1 (6 bases). Germline V gives CDR1 SGHTS, CDR2 YDEGEE. Trimming pared 3 bases from V and 6 bases from J, leaving 17 bases between. This CDR3 comprises 15 residues. CDR3 in amino acids: CASSYQGNSGDTQYF. For the CDR3, the DNA is TGTGCCAGCAGCTACCAGGGGAACTCGGGGGATACGCAGTATTTT.

The chain combines TRBV7-3 with TRBJ1-2, with a weak D call TRBD1 (5 bases). V was cut by 5 bases and J by 5 bases, with 15 bases left in between. CDR1 SGHTA and CDR2 FQGTGA come from the germline V gene. This CDR3 spans 14 amino acids. As DNA, the CDR3 is TGTGCCAGCAGCCCCCAGGGCACCTTATATGGCTACACCTTC. The encoded protein is CASSPQGTLYGYTF.

The chain links TRBV2 to TRBJ2-3; 11 nucleotides match TRBD2. Germline CDR1 reads SNHLY; CDR2 reads FYNNEI. This CDR3 region has 16 residues. V lost 6 bases, J lost 2 bases, and 7 bases stayed unmatched. Here the CDR3 DNA reads TGTGCCAGCAGAATAGCGGGGGGGAGAAACACAGATACGCAGTATTTT. This gives the protein CASRIAGGRNTDTQYF.

The chain carries TRBV7-2 and TRBJ1-5; D may be TRBD1 (5 bases). Deletions cut 2 bases from V and 3 bases from J, with 14 bases between. Per germline, CDR1 SGHTA and CDR2 FQGNSA. The CDR3 is 16 residues long. For the CDR3, the DNA is TGTGCCAGCAGCTTACTAGGGAGGGGCGTCAATCAGCCCCAGCATTTT. Its translation: CASSLLGRGVNQPQHF.

The gene calls are TRBV19 and TRBJ1-5; no clear D. CDR3 length equals 13 residues. Trimming took 10 bases from V and 3 from J, leaving 13 bases between them. Looked up from germline, CDR1 is LNHDA and CDR2 is SQIVND (reference sequence). This CDR3 reads CATLPGVNQPQHF. The CDR3 DNA sequence: TGTGCCACCCTTCCGGGTGTCAATCAGCCCCAGCATTTT.

This clone was recorded many times. The genes are TRBV28 and TRBJ1-1, with TRBD1 matching 8 bases. Germline V lookup: CDR1 MDHEN, CDR2 SYDVKM. Trimming at V came to 5 bases and at J to 1 base, leaving 18 bases not matched to a gene. The CDR3 consists of 19 residues. The DNA for the CDR3 is TGTGCCAGCAGTCCCCGTGAATCCCCTAGACAGGGGAGGAACACTGAAGCTTTCTTT. As protein: CASSPRESPRQGRNTEAFF.

The V and J genes are TRBV6-5 and TRBJ2-3, with D tentatively TRBD2 (7 bases). V lost 6 bases and J 2 bases, leaving 12 bases between the germline ends. The CDR3 has 14 amino acids. Germline V gene lookup returns CDR1 MNHEY and CDR2 SVGAGI. The CDR3 DNA sequence: TGTGCCAGCAGGGACAGCGGGAACACAGATACGCAGTATTTT. Translating it yields CASRDSGNTDTQYF.

V is TRBV28 and J is TRBJ1-2; 7 bases map to TRBD1. With V trimmed by 6 bases and J by 6 bases, 10 bases remained unmatched. The CDR3 covers 14 residues. Germline lookup yields CDR1 MDHEN and CDR2 SYDVKM. CDR3 region: CASSRDGTANGYTF. The CDR3 nucleotides read TGTGCCAGCAGCAGGGATGGGACAGCCAATGGCTACACCTTC.

This chain joins TRBV6-2 or TRBV6-3 and TRBJ2-1; D call uncertain. The V and J ends lost 5 bases and 3 bases respectively, with 14 bases between them. Germline assignment: CDR1 MNHEY and CDR2 SVGEGT. This CDR3 has 15 residues. The CDR3 region has the DNA TGTGCCAGCAGTAGCGAAGACCCCTTCTACAATGAGCAGTTCTTC. It translates to CASSSEDPFYNEQFF.

The chain carries TRBV7-2 and TRBJ2-1, with 9 bases identical to TRBD2. V shed 0 bases and J 15 bases; nucleotides not matched to a gene: 12. The CDR3 is 15 residues long. Germline values: CDR1 SGHTA, CDR2 FQGNSA. CDR3 in DNA: TGTGCCAGCAGCTTAGCCCGGGCGGGGGGGCCCCTCCGGTTCTTC. It specifies CASSLARAGGPLRFF. Together with reference TRBV7-2 and TRBJ2-1, the CDR3 gives the full variable domain: GAGVSQSPSNKVTEKGKDVELRCDPISGHTALYWYRQSLGQGLEFLIYFQGNSAPDKSGLPSDRFSAERTGGSVSTLTIQRTQQEDSAVYLCASSLARAGGPLRFFGPGTRLTVL.

The genes are TRBV28 and TRBJ2-6; the D gene is possibly TRBD2 (7 bases). Trimming pared 5 bases from V and 0 bases from J, leaving 20 bases between. The CDR3 has 19 amino acids. Germline CDR1 is MDHEN and CDR2 is SYDVKM. The CDR3 nucleotides are TGTGCCAGCAGTCCCCGCTTGGGAGGGGGTACCTCTGGGGCCAACGTCCTGACTTTC. Translated: CASSPRLGGGTSGANVLTF.

This clone appeared a single time. The CDR3 nucleotides are TGTGCCAGCAGTTCTCCGTCCTACGAGCAGTACTTC. Protein: CASSSPSYEQYF. This sequence joins TRBV6-5 and TRBJ2-7; D gene ambiguous. This CDR3 spans 12 amino acids. Trimming left V 4 bases short and J 1 base short, with 5 bases between. The germline CDR1 and CDR2 sequences are MNHEY and SVGAGI.

This clone showed up just a few times. This sequence joins TRBV6-4 and TRBJ2-7, with D unresolved. Trimming removed 0 bases at V and 7 bases at J, with 10 bases between. The CDR3 spans 13 residues. The germline gives CDR1 MRHNA, CDR2 SNTAGT. The DNA of the CDR3 is TGTGCCAGCAGTGACTCGGCAGAGACTGAGCAGTACTTC. Its translation: CASSDSAETEQYF.

The chain has TRBV5-1 and TRBJ2-3, with D perhaps matching TRBD2 (6 bases). With 3 bases removed from V and 8 bases from J, the gap between germline ends came to 16 bases. This CDR3 is built from 14 residues. The germline gives CDR1 SGHRS, CDR2 YFSETQ. The CDR3 nucleotides are TGCGCCAGCAGCTCCGGGACTCCTCCAGGTACGCAGTATTTT. Its protein product is CASSSGTPPGTQYF. Complete variable domain (other parts from reference TRBV5-1 and TRBJ2-3): KAGVTQTPRYLIKTRGQQVTLSCSPISGHRSVSWYQQTPGQGLQFLFEYFSETQRNKGNFPGRFSGRQFSNSRSEMNVSTLELGDSALYLCASSSGTPPGTQYFGPGTRLTVL.

The chain joins TRBV4-3 to TRBJ1-2, with a tentative D call TRBD1 (6 bases). Germline V gives CDR1 LGHNA, CDR2 YSLEER. CDR3 length equals 17 residues. The V end lost 3 bases, the J end lost 3 bases, and 20 bases lay between the germline ends. The CDR3 DNA reads TGCGCCAGCAGCCACCTCAGTGGGGGGGGGCGAGACTATGGCTACACCTTC. It codes for CASSHLSGGGRDYGYTF.

This chain uses TRBV2 with TRBJ1-1; D call uncertain. Germline-derived CDR1 and CDR2 are SNHLY and FYNNEI. Trimming stripped 2 bases from V and 11 bases from J, with 12 bases between. The CDR3 covers 12 residues. In DNA, the CDR3 is TGTGCCAGCAGTGAACCGGGAAGGAGGGCTTTCTTT. This translates into CASSEPGRRAFF.

The V gene is TRBV6-2 or TRBV6-3, the J gene TRBJ2-1; 8 nucleotides align to TRBD1. Germline V gene sequence: CDR1 MNHEY, CDR2 SVGEGT. This CDR3 is 16 amino acids long. After removal of 0 bases from V and 3 bases from J, the junction contained 4 bases not matched to a gene. CDR3 in amino acids: CASSYSPGGYYNEQFF. In DNA, the CDR3 is TGTGCCAGCAGTTACTCGCCAGGGGGCTACTACAATGAGCAGTTCTTC.

V gene TRBV30 combines with J gene TRBJ1-4; tentatively, D is TRBD1 (5 bases). The V and J ends lost 4 bases and 7 bases respectively, with 10 bases between them. The CDR3 runs 12 residues. Germline V gives CDR1 GTSNPN, CDR2 SVGIG (reference sequence). The CDR3: CAWTPGFEKLFF. CDR3 nucleotides: TGTGCCTGGACCCCAGGGTTTGAAAAACTGTTTTTT.

This sequence joins TRBV5-1 and TRBJ1-4; 7 nucleotides align to TRBD1. The CDR3 runs to 15 residues. CDR1 is SGHRS and CDR2 is YFSETQ in the germline V gene. Trimming cost V 4 bases and J 10 bases; bases outside gene matches: 13. The CDR3 region is CASSPRTGEMRKLFF. DNA of the CDR3: TGCGCCAGCAGCCCCAGAACAGGGGAGATGAGAAAACTGTTTTTT.

Regarding this clone: The sample has other DNA sequences that encode this CDR3 too. The chain recombines TRBV5-1 with TRBJ2-1, with TRBD2 identical over 7 bases. CDR3 length: 14 amino acids. After removal of 4 bases from V and 5 bases from J, the junction contained 6 bases not matched to a gene. Germline V gene lookup returns CDR1 SGHRS and CDR2 YFSETQ. The CDR3, as DNA: TGCGCCAGCAGCCTTACTGGGGGGGACAATGAGCAGTTCTTC. It is translated as CASSLTGGDNEQFF.

This chain connects TRBV19 to TRBJ2-5; a weak D match, TRBD2 (5 bases). Germline V CDR1 and CDR2: LNHDA, SQIVND (reference sequence). The CDR3 length is 13 residues. V was cut by 6 bases and J by 7 bases, with 15 bases left in between. The CDR3: CASSLTQSGTQYF. The CDR3 DNA sequence: TGTGCCAGTAGCCTCACCCAGAGCGGGACCCAGTACTTC.

This clone appeared a few times. V usage is TRBV7-6 and J usage is TRBJ1-4; D might be TRBD1 (5 bases). The CDR3 has 14 residues. The V end was cut by 3 bases, the J end by 4 bases, with 9 bases between. In germline, CDR1 is SGHVS, CDR2 FNYEAQ. CDR3 coding DNA: TGTGCCAGCAGCTTGCAGGGTGGTAATGAAAAACTGTTTTTT. Its translation: CASSLQGGNEKLFF.

The chain employs TRBV10-3 and TRBJ1-5; D remains ambiguous. Deletions cut 5 bases from V and 4 bases from J, with 6 bases between. The CDR3 is 12 amino acids. Germline loops: CDR1 ENHRY, CDR2 SYGVKD. This chain's CDR3 is CAISNQNQPQHF. CDR3 in DNA: TGTGCCATCAGTAATCAAAATCAGCCCCAGCATTTT.

The genes are TRBV5-5 and TRBJ2-5; 12 nucleotides line up with TRBD2. Germline lookup yields CDR1 SGHKS and CDR2 YYEKEE (reference sequence). This CDR3 has 16 residues. V lost 2 bases and J lost 0; bases outside the gene matches: 2. In DNA form, the CDR3 reads TGTGCCAGCAGCTTCTGGACTAGCGGGGACCAAGAGACCCAGTACTTC. This encodes CASSFWTSGDQETQYF.